The rows below give T cell receptor beta chains drawn from one sample of a study of cytomegalovirus exposure and HLA in healthy donors. The assay was immunoSEQ multiplex PCR, and TCRdb's table has in-frame clones only and misses some. The table includes a few hundred thousand clones, approximately 80% detected once. Material: PBMCs. The receptor source for this set is a woman aged 60-70 years in good health and CMV-seropositive. Both conserved end residues are part of each CDR3. Fields, in order: V gene, clone size, D gene, J gene, CDR3 protein, CDR3 DNA. D genes are given only for firm matches. Rows give clone size only sometimes, using once, few, many, or a class for an expanded clone.

V: TRBV6-1; size: NA; D: NA; J: TRBJ1-2; CDR3: CASKTYREGYTF; DNA: TGTGCCAGCAAAACCTACAGGGAGGGCTACACCTTC
V: TRBV29-1; size: NA; D: NA; J: TRBJ2-1; CDR3: CSVEGNGNEQFF; DNA: TGCAGCGTTGAAGGTAACGGCAATGAGCAGTTCTTC
V: TRBV5-1; size: NA; D: TRBD1; J: TRBJ2-3; CDR3: CASSSDRGLPDTQYF; DNA: TGCGCCAGCAGCTCGGACAGGGGACTCCCAGATACGCAGTATTTT
V: TRBV28; size: NA; D: TRBD2; J: TRBJ2-1; CDR3: CASSFRTSGYNEQFF; DNA: TGTGCCAGCAGTTTCAGGACTAGCGGATACAATGAGCAGTTCTTC
V: TRBV7-2; size: NA; D: NA; J: TRBJ1-3; CDR3: CASSSAGNSGNTIYF; DNA: TGTGCCAGCAGCTCTGCGGGCAACTCTGGAAACACCATATATTTT
V: TRBV6-5; size: NA; D: NA; J: TRBJ1-6; CDR3: CASSSYRVNSPLHF; DNA: TGTGCCAGCAGTTCATACAGGGTGAATTCACCCCTCCACTTT
V: TRBV2; size: NA; D: NA; J: TRBJ1-4; CDR3: CASSEGWTGGGKLFF; DNA: TGTGCCAGCAGTGAAGGTTGGACGGGGGGTGGAAAACTGTTTTTT
V: TRBV7-2; size: NA; D: TRBD2; J: TRBJ2-3; CDR3: CASSSLAGVADTQYF; DNA: TGTGCCAGCAGCTCACTAGCGGGAGTGGCAGATACGCAGTATTTT
V: TRBV2; size: few; D: TRBD2; J: TRBJ2-3; CDR3: CASSEAPTGTSGGDTQYF; DNA: TGTGCCAGCAGTGAAGCGCCGACCGGGACTAGCGGCGGGGATACGCAGTATTTT
V: TRBV19; size: NA; D: NA; J: TRBJ1-1; CDR3: CASSITGGGAEAFF; DNA: TGTGCCAGTAGTATTACAGGCGGGGGGGCTGAAGCTTTCTTT
V: TRBV10-3; size: NA; D: NA; J: TRBJ1-5; CDR3: CAISESGDLGNQPQHF; DNA: TGTGCCATCAGTGAGTCCGGGGATTTGGGCAATCAGCCCCAGCATTTT
V: TRBV6-5; size: few; D: NA; J: TRBJ1-2; CDR3: CASSENRANYGYTF; DNA: TGTGCCAGCAGTGAGAACCGGGCTAACTATGGCTACACCTTC
V: TRBV7-3; size: NA; D: NA; J: TRBJ1-5; CDR3: CASSMGLSTHQPQHF; DNA: TGTGCCAGCAGCATGGGACTTTCTACCCATCAGCCCCAGCATTTT
V: TRBV30; size: NA; D: NA; J: TRBJ1-1; CDR3: CASTPPGTFMNTEAFF; DNA: TGTGCCTCTACCCCCCCGGGTACATTTATGAACACTGAAGCTTTCTTT
V: TRBV10-3; size: NA; D: NA; J: TRBJ2-5; CDR3: CATVPSLKETQYF; DNA: TGTGCCACCGTTCCGTCCTTAAAAGAGACCCAGTACTTC
V: TRBV11-2; size: NA; D: TRBD2; J: TRBJ2-3; CDR3: CASSLEALEGSGNTDTQYF; DNA: TGTGCCAGCAGCTTAGAGGCCCTGGAGGGGAGCGGGAACACAGATACGCAGTATTTT
V: TRBV9; size: NA; D: NA; J: TRBJ2-7; CDR3: CASSVQGSPYEQYF; DNA: TGTGCCAGCAGCGTACAGGGCAGTCCCTACGAGCAGTACTTC
V: TRBV15; size: NA; D: NA; J: TRBJ2-2; CDR3: CATSRQLDTGELFF; DNA: TGTGCCACCAGCCGACAACTAGACACCGGGGAGCTGTTTTTT
V: TRBV29-1; size: NA; D: NA; J: TRBJ2-5; CDR3: CSASQETQYF; DNA: TGCAGCGCCAGCCAAGAGACCCAGTACTTC
V: TRBV9; size: NA; D: TRBD1; J: TRBJ2-7; CDR3: CARDPDRDRRYEQYF; DNA: TGTGCCAGAGACCCGGACAGGGACCGGCGGTACGAGCAGTACTTC
V: TRBV5-1; size: NA; D: NA; J: TRBJ1-4; CDR3: CASSLARGASNEKLFF; DNA: TGCGCCAGCAGCTTGGCCCGGGGGGCTAGTAATGAAAAACTGTTTTTT
V: TRBV7-9; size: NA; D: NA; J: TRBJ2-7; CDR3: CASSLETRVGEQYF; DNA: TGTGCCAGCAGCTTAGAGACGCGGGTCGGCGAGCAGTACTTC
V: TRBV15; size: NA; D: TRBD2; J: TRBJ2-5; CDR3: CATSRDTSGQETQYF; DNA: TGTGCCACCAGCAGAGACACTAGCGGGCAAGAGACCCAGTACTTC
V: TRBV28; size: NA; D: TRBD1; J: TRBJ1-4; CDR3: CASTQGQGNEKLFF; DNA: TGTGCCAGCACCCAGGGACAGGGAAATGAAAAACTGTTTTTT
V: TRBV9; size: NA; D: TRBD2; J: TRBJ2-1; CDR3: CASSVELAGNREQFF; DNA: TGTGCCAGCAGCGTAGAACTAGCGGGGAACAGGGAGCAGTTCTTC
V: TRBV7-9; size: NA; D: TRBD2; J: TRBJ2-7; CDR3: CSSSLATGTNVAQYF; DNA: TGTTCCAGCAGCTTAGCAACCGGGACTAATGTCGCGCAGTACTTC
V: TRBV5-1; size: NA; D: NA; J: TRBJ2-7; CDR3: CASSLRQGSREQYF; DNA: TGCGCCAGCAGCTTGAGGCAGGGGAGTCGTGAGCAGTACTTC